Below, 26 T cell receptor beta chains from the same sample are listed, as sequenced in a study of cytomegalovirus exposure and HLA in healthy donors (dated 2017 in TCRdb). Preparation of the library involved the immunoSEQ multiplex PCR assay. For the multiplex PCR, a mixture combining 60 forward primers for TCR Vbeta segments and 13 reverse primers for TCR Jbeta segments was used. The immuneACCESS repertoire file appears here via TCRdb, limited to in-frame rearrangements. These files lack a portion of the clones; in checked studies, under half of the deficit traces to unresolved V genes, and the cause of the others is not known. The sample has approximately 100,000 clones on record, 65% to 80% of them singletons. Roughly 17% of the sample comes from the top ten. Sequencing was performed on PBMCs. The receptors shown here come from a man aged 55 to 69 in good health and CMV-seropositive.

J is TRBJ1-3 and V is TRBV9, with D hard to call. The CDR3 covers 17 residues. From germline, CDR1 is SGDLS and CDR2 YYNGEE. V was pared by 0 bases and J by 4 bases, with 17 bases between. CDR3 DNA: TGTGCCAGCAGCGTAGCTTCAGAGGCCTATTCCGGAAACACCATATATTTT. Protein product: CASSVASEAYSGNTIYF. Together with reference TRBV9 and TRBJ1-3, the CDR3 gives the full variable domain: DSGVTQTPKHLITATGQRVTLRCSPRSGDLSVYWYQQSLDQGLQFLIQYYNGEERAKGNILERFSAQQFPDLHSELNLSSLELGDSALYFCASSVASEAYSGNTIYFGEGSWLTVV.

This chain connects TRBV9 to TRBJ1-4; TRBD1 agrees at 9 bases. The CDR3 runs 15 residues. Germline V lookup: CDR1 SGDLS, CDR2 YYNGEE. V was clipped by 2 bases and J by 7 bases; unmatched bases: 6. In DNA, the CDR3 is TGTGCCAGCAGCGTCGACGGACAGGGGAGTGAAAAACTGTTTTTT. This encodes CASSVDGQGSEKLFF.

This chain links TRBV5-6 with TRBJ2-1; 10 bases map to TRBD1. CDR3 size: 16 residues. Germline V lookup: CDR1 SGHDT, CDR2 YYEEEE. V gave up 4 bases and J gave up 4 bases; unmatched junction bases: 8. CDR3 sequence (DNA): TGTGCCAGCAGCCCTACCAGACAGGGGGCTTACAATGAGCAGTTCTTC. Encoded protein: CASSPTRQGAYNEQFF.

The chain joins TRBV18 to TRBJ1-1; no reliable D call. The CDR3 is 14 amino acids. Trimming stripped 2 bases from V and 1 base from J, with 8 bases between. Germline CDR1 reads KGHSH; CDR2 reads LQKENI. The CDR3 region has the DNA TGTGCCAGCTCACCAAGCCAGGCGAACACTGAAGCTTTCTTT. Protein product: CASSPSQANTEAFF.

The chain uses TRBV28 and TRBJ1-5, with TRBD1 identical over 9 bases. The germline V gene has CDR1 MDHEN and CDR2 SYDVKM. With 3 bases clipped from V and 2 bases from J, the junction kept 8 bases outside the gene matches. The CDR3 loop spans 17 amino acids. The DNA of the CDR3 is TGTGCCAGCAGTTTGGACAGGGGAAAGTTGGGCAATCAGCCCCAGCATTTT. This translates into CASSLDRGKLGNQPQHF.

The gene calls are TRBV4-2 and TRBJ2-4; the match to TRBD2 covers 13 bases. The CDR3 runs to 19 residues. CDR1 and CDR2 (germline): LGHNA, YNFKEQ. V lost 4 bases to trimming and J lost 0 bases; unmatched junction nucleotides: 9. CDR3 coding DNA: TGTGCCAGCAGCCTAGACGGGACTAGCGGGGAAAGAGCCAAAAACATTCAGTACTTC. Protein sequence: CASSLDGTSGERAKNIQYF.

This chain uses TRBV27 with TRBJ2-7; the D gene is possibly TRBD2 (6 bases). V shed 5 bases and J shed 5 bases, with 22 bases lying between them. Germline V gene data show CDR1 as MNHEY and CDR2 as SMNVEV (reference sequence). This CDR3 is 16 amino acids long. The CDR3 loop is CASSGVVGGSPDEQYF. In nucleotides, the CDR3 is TGTGCCAGCAGTGGTGTTGTCGGGGGTTCCCCCGACGAGCAGTACTTC.

The chain is built from TRBV9 and TRBJ1-3; D remains unclear. CDR1 is SGDLS, CDR2 YYNGEE, per germline. CDR3 length: 18 amino acids. V was pared by 4 bases and J by 0 bases, with 20 bases between. This CDR3 is CASSFSHGRQTSGNTIYF. DNA for the CDR3: TGTGCCAGCAGCTTCTCCCACGGGAGACAAACCTCTGGAAACACCATATATTTT. Based on the CDR3 plus reference TRBV9 and TRBJ1-3, the full variable domain is DSGVTQTPKHLITATGQRVTLRCSPRSGDLSVYWYQQSLDQGLQFLIQYYNGEERAKGNILERFSAQQFPDLHSELNLSSLELGDSALYFCASSFSHGRQTSGNTIYFGEGSWLTVV.

The V call is TRBV7-8, the J call TRBJ1-2; 8 nucleotides match TRBD1. The J segment lost 3 bases and the V segment lost 4 bases, leaving 7 bases of the junction unmatched. The CDR3 consists of 15 residues. The V gene's germline CDR1 is SGHVS and CDR2 FQNEAQ. The DNA of the CDR3 is TGTGCCAGCAGCTGGTCCAGGGGGCTCTACTATGGCTACACCTTC. Translation gives CASSWSRGLYYGYTF.

The chain has TRBV28 and TRBJ2-7; possibly TRBD2 for D (6 bases). The CDR3 extends over 15 amino acids. The germline V and J ends were trimmed by 7 bases and 0 bases, with 16 bases remaining between them. Germline CDR1 reads MDHEN; CDR2 reads SYDVKM. CDR3 DNA: TGTGCCAGCACCCTCCAGGGAGGCAGCTCCTACGAGCAGTACTTC. It translates to CASTLQGGSSYEQYF.

This clone was seen a handful of times. The chain recombines TRBV7-3 with TRBJ2-3; 10 bases agree with TRBD2. Germline V gives CDR1 SGHTA, CDR2 FQGTGA. The ends lost 5 bases at V and 6 bases at J; junction bases unmatched: 5. The CDR3 spans 14 residues. CDR3 in DNA: TGTGCCAGCAGCCGTAGCGGGGGGCGTGATACGCAGTATTTT. This sequence encodes CASSRSGGRDTQYF.

The rearrangement uses TRBV15 and TRBJ2-5; 7 bases are a match to TRBD1. There are 15 residues in the CDR3. Germline CDR1 LNHNV, CDR2 YYDKDF (reference sequence). The V segment lost 1 base and the J segment 1 base; nucleotides outside the gene matches: 3. This chain's CDR3 is CATSRAGTVQETQYF. For the CDR3, the DNA is TGTGCCACCAGCAGAGCTGGGACAGTCCAAGAGACCCAGTACTTC.

This sequence joins TRBV2 and TRBJ2-1; tentative D call: TRBD1 (5 bases). CDR1 is SNHLY, CDR2 FYNNEI, per germline. This CDR3 region has 15 residues. Trimming took off 4 bases at V and 5 bases at J, with 15 bases between the two ends. CDR3 bases: TGTGCCAGCAGTGTGGTAGGAAGGGGCCACAATGAGCAGTTCTTC. Residues: CASSVVGRGHNEQFF. The complete variable domain, with remaining parts taken from reference TRBV2 and TRBJ2-1, reads EPEVTQTPSHQVTQMGQEVILRCVPISNHLYFYWYRQILGQKVEFLVSFYNNEISEKSEIFDDQFSVERPDGSNFTLKIRSTKLEDSAMYFCASSVVGRGHNEQFFGPGTRLTVL.

The V gene is TRBV29-1, the J gene TRBJ1-2, with a tentative D call TRBD1 (6 bases). The CDR3 loop spans 13 amino acids. Germline V gene data show CDR1 as SQVTM and CDR2 as ANQGSEA. Trimming cost V 1 base and J 6 bases, with 12 bases left between them. In nucleotides, the CDR3 is TGCAGCGTTGAAGTGCGGACAGAACATGGCTACACCTTC. This translates into CSVEVRTEHGYTF.

This chain uses TRBV27 with TRBJ2-6; no firm D call. Trimming cost V 2 bases and J 3 bases, with 8 bases left between them. There are 15 residues in the CDR3. The germline CDR1 and CDR2 sequences are MNHEY and SMNVEV (reference sequence). The CDR3 spells CASSLAAGGANVLTF. The CDR3 nucleotides read TGTGCCAGCAGTTTAGCAGCAGGTGGGGCCAACGTCCTGACTTTC.

This clone has only one observation. The chain carries TRBV5-4 and TRBJ2-5, with D perhaps matching TRBD1 (5 bases). Trimming took off 2 bases at V and 3 bases at J, with 11 bases between the two ends. Per germline, CDR1 SGHNT and CDR2 YYREEE (reference sequence). The CDR3 extends over 14 amino acids. CDR3 residues: CASSFWGNKETQYF. In DNA form, the CDR3 reads TGTGCCAGCAGCTTCTGGGGCAATAAAGAGACCCAGTACTTC.

This chain connects TRBV11-1 to TRBJ2-6, with no clear D. The length of the CDR3 is 16 residues. The V gene's germline CDR1 is SGHAT and CDR2 FQDESV (reference sequence). Trimming pared 1 base from V and 0 bases from J, leaving 7 bases between. The CDR3 protein is CASSLVAFSGANVLTF. Written as DNA, the CDR3 is TGTGCCAGCAGCTTAGTAGCCTTCTCTGGGGCCAACGTCCTGACTTTC.

The rearrangement uses TRBV19 and TRBJ1-2; tentatively, D is TRBD1 (5 bases). Trimming removed 7 bases from V and 4 bases from J, with 10 bases in between. The CDR3 consists of 12 residues. Germline V gives CDR1 LNHDA, CDR2 SQIVND (reference sequence). The CDR3 coding sequence is TGTGCCAGTAATCAGGGCCCCTATGGCTACACCTTC. This gives the protein CASNQGPYGYTF. Full variable domain (missing parts from reference TRBV19 and TRBJ1-2): DGGITQSPKYLFRKEGQNVTLSCEQNLNHDAMYWYRQDPGQGLRLIYYSQIVNDFQKGDIAEGYSVSREKKESFPLTVTSAQKNPTAFYLCASNQGPYGYTFGSGTRLTVV.

Only one count was recorded for this clone. The chain links TRBV20-1 to TRBJ2-2; D unclear. Trimming pared 5 bases from V and 7 bases from J, leaving 8 bases between. This CDR3 has 11 residues. Germline loops: CDR1 DFQATT, CDR2 SNEGSKA (reference sequence). Here the CDR3 reads CSALQFGELFF. In DNA, the CDR3 is TGCAGTGCTCTCCAGTTCGGGGAGCTGTTTTTT.

The chain couples TRBV4-2 to TRBJ2-2; D is uncertain. There are 14 residues in the CDR3. The V gene lost 1 base and the J gene lost 6 bases, with 9 bases spanning the gap. Per germline, CDR1 LGHNA and CDR2 YNFKEQ. CDR3 protein: CASSQGRPAGELFF. In DNA form, the CDR3 reads TGTGCCAGCAGCCAAGGTCGTCCGGCCGGGGAGCTGTTTTTT.

The rearrangement joins TRBV6-5 to TRBJ1-4, with D unresolved. Trimming left V 8 bases short and J 7 bases short, with 14 bases between. The CDR3 is 13 amino acids. Germline V gene sequence: CDR1 MNHEY, CDR2 SVGAGI. The CDR3 loop is CASGEILGEKLFF. The CDR3, as DNA: TGTGCCAGCGGGGAGATACTGGGTGAAAAACTGTTTTTT.

The chain couples TRBV27 to TRBJ1-2; TRBD1 matches at 8 bases. The CDR3 extends over 14 amino acids. CDR1 and CDR2 from the germline V gene are MNHEY and SMNVEV (reference sequence). Trimming cost V 3 bases and J 4 bases; bases outside gene matches: 4. CDR3 amino acids: CASSFDRGSYGYTF. In DNA form, the CDR3 reads TGTGCCAGCAGTTTCGACAGGGGTTCCTATGGCTACACCTTC.

The chain employs TRBV6-5 and TRBJ2-2, with no clear D. V gave up 2 bases and J gave up 5 bases, with 6 bases separating them. In germline, CDR1 is MNHEY, CDR2 SVGAGI. CDR3 size: 13 residues. The CDR3: CASSYEWTGELFF. The CDR3 DNA reads as TGTGCCAGCAGTTACGAGTGGACCGGGGAGCTGTTTTTT.

CDR3 loop: CASSTRLAGAQETQYF. CDR3 DNA sequence: TGTGCCAGCAGCACCCGACTAGCGGGGGCCCAAGAGACCCAGTACTTC. This rearrangement joins TRBV7-6 to TRBJ2-5; 12 positions agree with TRBD2. V was pared by 5 bases and J by 1 base, with 5 bases of the junction left unmatched. The germline V gene has CDR1 SGHVS and CDR2 FNYEAQ. This CDR3 is built from 16 residues.

The chain has TRBV6-1 and TRBJ1-6, with D hard to call. The length of the CDR3 is 15 residues. The V and J ends lost 9 bases and 4 bases respectively, with 16 bases between them. Germline V gives CDR1 MNHNS, CDR2 SASEGT. CDR3 residues: CASHTKEGYNSPLHF. CDR3 DNA sequence: TGTGCCAGTCATACTAAGGAGGGTTATAATTCACCCCTCCACTTT.

This clone has just a few counts. The chain joins TRBV6-1 to TRBJ1-5, with a possible D match to TRBD1 (6 bases). The CDR3 extends over 18 amino acids. Germline V CDR1 and CDR2: MNHNS, SASEGT. Deletions cut 3 bases from V and 6 bases from J, with 24 bases between. As DNA, the CDR3 is TGTGCCAGCAGTGACAGTGGGGGCGGCTGGGGAGTGGGTCAGCCCCAGCATTTT. Translating gives CASSDSGGGWGVGQPQHF.